This T cell receptor beta chain was profiled in a study of blood T cell repertoires in COVID-19. Study details: Donors in the United States, Italy and Spain gave samples during acute or convalescent COVID-19. From T cells, B-cell-depleted T cells, or PBMCs came the material, which was cDNA or gDNA.

Methods used by the authors: Estimated nucleated cell counts came from reference gene primer amplification. Sequenced by immunoSEQ multiplex PCR; TCRdb stores in-frame clones only, minus some. The V and J calls and clone size were taken over from that table, and D and trimming were inferred from the DNA. In the table there are about 83,000 clones, more than 75% of which are singletons. The CDR3 covers 15 residues. Per the germline V gene, CDR1 is LNHDA and CDR2 is SQIVND (reference sequence). V shed 4 bases and J shed 2 bases, with 14 bases lying between them. The TCR sequence derives from a woman older than 75 with active or convalescent COVID-19. Specimen: peripheral blood. The chain recombines TRBV19 with TRBJ1-2, with D perhaps matching TRBD1 (5 bases). The CDR3 nucleotides read TGTGCCAGTAGTAGGGCAGGACAATCAAACTATGGCTACACCTTC. Protein: CASSRAGQSNYGYTF.